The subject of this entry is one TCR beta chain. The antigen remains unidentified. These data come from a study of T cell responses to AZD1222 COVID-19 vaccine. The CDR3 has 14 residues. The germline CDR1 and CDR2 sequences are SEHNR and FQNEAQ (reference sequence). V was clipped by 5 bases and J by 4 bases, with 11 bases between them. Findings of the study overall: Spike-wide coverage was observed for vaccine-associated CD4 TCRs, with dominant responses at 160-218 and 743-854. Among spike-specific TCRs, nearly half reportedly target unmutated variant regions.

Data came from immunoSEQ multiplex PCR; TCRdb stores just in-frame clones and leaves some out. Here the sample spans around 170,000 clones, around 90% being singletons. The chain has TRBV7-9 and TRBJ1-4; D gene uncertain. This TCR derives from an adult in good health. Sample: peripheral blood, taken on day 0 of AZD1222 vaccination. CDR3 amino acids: CASSDTIGNEKLFF. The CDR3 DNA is TGTGCCAGCAGCGATACAATCGGTAATGAAAAACTGTTTTTT.